This T cell receptor (beta chain) was recovered during a study of T cells in Graves' hyperthyroidism and ophthalmopathy. The V gene end was trimmed by 0 bases and the J gene end by 4 bases; junction bases not matched to a gene: 8. In germline, CDR1 is DFQATT, CDR2 SNEGSKA (reference sequence). This CDR3 region has 16 residues. Many counts were recorded for this clonotype. Amplification of TCR beta CDR3 regions was performed using RNA transcripts as template. HTBI primers drove first-round RT-PCR of the TCR CDR3. TCRdb used MiXCR to reprocess the multiplex PCR reads, holding one entry per CDR3 protein. Of about 640,000 distinct CDR3 sequences in the sample, 13% to 15% were seen once.

Sequenced sample: blood. The rearrangement joins TRBV20-1 to TRBJ2-1; 8 nucleotides align to TRBD1. This TCR derives from a woman aged 45-60 years with Graves' ophthalmopathy. CDR3 residues: CSARDPDREPYNEQFF. The CDR3 nucleotides are TGCAGTGCTAGAGACCCGGACAGGGAGCCGTACAATGAGCAGTTCTTC.